These 10 T cell receptor beta chains were sequenced from one sample in a study of radiation and T cells in renal cell carcinoma. This sample's time point: blood 2 weeks post-SBRT. Treatment in this sample: 15 Gy SBRT to primary tumor, nephrectomy 4 weeks later. Generated by immunoSEQ multiplex PCR, the TCRdb table keeps only in-frame clones and is missing some. The data hold some 150,000 clones, with approximately 88% observed a single time. Sequencing used blood, obtained from a patient whose treatment included radiotherapy and nephrectomy. The receptors come from a woman between 50 and 59 years old with renal cell carcinoma.

The genes are TRBV10-3 and TRBJ1-1; TRBD1 agrees at 12 bases. With V trimmed by 2 bases and J by 1 base, 5 bases remained unmatched. CDR3 length: 17 amino acids. Germline values: CDR1 ENHRY, CDR2 SYGVKD. CDR3 coding DNA: TGTGCCATCAGTGAGCTCGGGACAGGGGGCCCGAACACTGAAGCTTTCTTT. It encodes CAISELGTGGPNTEAFF.

This clone has more than one count but fewer than ten. V is TRBV7-9 and J is TRBJ1-2; D uncertain. Trimming left V 5 bases short and J 5 bases short, with 12 bases between. The CDR3 sequence is 13 residues long. Germline lookup yields CDR1 SEHNR and CDR2 FQNEAQ (reference sequence). The CDR3 sequence is CASSPARLYGYTF. In nucleotides, the CDR3 is TGTGCCAGCAGCCCCGCGAGGTTATATGGCTACACCTTC.

About this clone: Other DNA sequences of this sample code for an identical CDR3. This chain links TRBV6-6 with TRBJ1-1; D gene uncertain. CDR1 is MNHNY, CDR2 SVGAGI, per germline (reference sequence). Trimming left V 0 bases short and J 1 base short, with 3 bases between. This CDR3 is built from 13 residues. This CDR3 is CASSYSENTEAFF. CDR3 nucleotides: TGTGCCAGCAGTTACTCCGAGAACACTGAAGCTTTCTTT.

In its sample, this clone was seen a few times. The chain is built from TRBV29-1 and TRBJ1-5; D unclear. From germline, CDR1 is SQVTM and CDR2 ANQGSEA. This CDR3 has 15 residues. V was pared by 4 bases and J by 6 bases, with 19 bases between. Here the CDR3 reads CSVVEGGSVGQPQHF. The CDR3 DNA reads as TGCAGCGTTGTGGAGGGCGGAAGTGTGGGTCAGCCCCAGCATTTT.

The V call is TRBV13, the J call TRBJ2-1; D gene unclear. Trimming took 1 base from V and 8 from J, leaving 9 bases between them. The CDR3 is 13 amino acids. Germline assignment: CDR1 PRHDT and CDR2 FYEKMQ (reference sequence). CDR3 region: CASSLENSDEQFF. The CDR3 coding sequence is TGTGCCAGCAGCTTAGAGAACTCAGATGAGCAGTTCTTC.

This clone was seen a single time. The V call is TRBV15, the J call TRBJ1-2; 8 bases fit TRBD1. The CDR3 is made up of 15 amino acids. CDR1 and CDR2 from the germline V gene are LNHNV and YYDKDF (reference sequence). With 0 bases clipped from V and 7 bases from J, the junction kept 7 bases outside the gene matches. CDR3 sequence: CATSRDIQGAGGYTF. The DNA for the CDR3 is TGTGCCACCAGCAGAGATATCCAGGGGGCGGGTGGCTACACCTTC. The full variable domain, completed using reference TRBV15 and TRBJ1-2, is DAMVIQNPRYQVTQFGKPVTLSCSQTLNHNVMYWYQQKSSQAPKLLFHYYDKDFNNEADTPDNFQSRRPNTSFCFLDIRSPGLGDTAMYLCATSRDIQGAGGYTFGSGTRLTVV.

This clone has only one observation. The chain carries TRBV5-1 and TRBJ2-1, with 8 positions matching TRBD2. The CDR3 consists of 15 residues. The junction had 2 bases not matched to a gene; V was cut back by 2 bases and J by 1 base. Germline values: CDR1 SGHRS, CDR2 YFSETQ. CDR3 residues: CASSFSGTSYNEQFF. CDR3 sequence (DNA): TGCGCCAGCAGCTTTAGCGGGACTTCCTACAATGAGCAGTTCTTC.

This clone showed up just once. The gene calls are TRBV4-3 and TRBJ2-3; D gene unclear. The germline V gene has CDR1 LGHNA and CDR2 YSLEER. Trimming removed 4 bases from V and 2 bases from J, with 7 bases in between. This CDR3 has 13 amino acids. CDR3 DNA sequence: TGCGCCAGCAGCCGGCAGATCACAGATACGCAGTATTTT. Translation gives CASSRQITDTQYF.

This chain links TRBV9 with TRBJ2-1; D is unresolved. This CDR3 comprises 12 residues. The germline gives CDR1 SGDLS, CDR2 YYNGEE. V lost 3 bases and J 7 bases, leaving 8 bases between the germline ends. CDR3 sequence (DNA): TGTGCCAGCAGCGGCTCCTGGAATGAGCAGTTCTTC. Translated: CASSGSWNEQFF.

The chain links TRBV29-1 to TRBJ1-1; the match to TRBD1 covers 8 bases. The V gene end was trimmed by 7 bases and the J gene end by 1 base; junction bases not matched to a gene: 5. The CDR3 has 13 amino acids. From germline, CDR1 is SQVTM and CDR2 ANQGSEA. CDR3 residues: CSAQTGGNTEAFF. CDR3 in DNA: TGCAGCGCACAAACAGGGGGGAACACTGAAGCTTTCTTT.